This entry is about one T cell receptor (beta chain). The sample belongs to a study of blood T cell repertoires in COVID-19. Looking at the study overall: The study drew acute and convalescent COVID-19 samples from the United States, Italy and Spain.

Trimming pared 7 bases from V and 2 bases from J, leaving 10 bases between. The germline V gene has CDR1 LNHDA and CDR2 SQIVND (reference sequence). This CDR3 contains 13 residues. TCRdb keeps only in-frame clones here, not all; method: immunoSEQ multiplex PCR. This sample has roughly 200,000 clones, with more than 85% found just once. In assigning cohorts, the study relied on participant-reported clinical history. Sequencing was performed on PBMCs or T cells enriched from blood (not recorded which). This clonotype was sampled from a woman aged 40 to 55 in a cohort exposed to, infected with or recovered from COVID-19 (not recorded which). The genes are TRBV19 and TRBJ2-3; TRBD2 might be the D (6 bases). The CDR3 protein is CASKGLLTDTQYF. The CDR3 DNA sequence: TGTGCCAGTAAGGGACTCCTCACAGATACGCAGTATTTT.